Shown below are 32 T cell receptor beta chains from a single sample sequenced in a study of T cell responses to AZD1222 COVID-19 vaccine. The table came from immunoSEQ multiplex PCR; TCRdb's copy has only in-frame clones and leaves some out. Of around 130,000 clones in the sample, around 89% are singletons; the top ten hold under 3.5%. The sample consisted of peripheral blood, taken on day 0 of AZD1222 vaccination. The origin of the receptors is an adult in good health.

The chain has TRBV2 and TRBJ1-2, with 10 bases identical to TRBD1. Germline CDR1 SNHLY, CDR2 FYNNEI. Trimming removed 8 bases from V and 5 bases from J; junction bases left unmatched: 8. The CDR3 extends over 14 amino acids. CDR3 in amino acids: CASQWTGGRYGYTF. CDR3 coding DNA: TGTGCCAGCCAGTGGACAGGGGGTCGTTATGGCTACACCTTC.

This chain links TRBV20-1 with TRBJ1-3; D ambiguous. Trimming shortened V by 5 bases and J by 6 bases, and 8 bases separated the two germline ends. The CDR3 is 11 residues long. From germline, CDR1 is DFQATT and CDR2 SNEGSKA (reference sequence). CDR3 protein: CSAPVKNTIYF. The CDR3 DNA sequence: TGCAGTGCTCCGGTTAAAAACACCATATATTTT.

This clone appeared a single time. The chain couples TRBV7-3 to TRBJ1-1, with 12 bases lining up with TRBD1. The V gene's germline CDR1 is SGHTA and CDR2 FQGTGA. V was clipped by 4 bases and J by 7 bases; unmatched bases: 7. CDR3 length equals 15 residues. Here the CDR3 DNA reads TGTGCCAGCAGCTCCGGGACAGGGGGCGCGAGTGAAGCTTTCTTT. It specifies CASSSGTGGASEAFF.

The rearrangement joins TRBV19 to TRBJ1-2, with unresolved D. Between the trimmed V and J ends, which lost 4 bases and 4 bases, there was a span of 10 bases. The CDR3 contains 13 residues. CDR1 is LNHDA and CDR2 is SQIVND in the germline V gene (reference sequence). CDR3 in DNA: TGTGCCAGTAGTAACTGGAGGGCCTATGGCTACACCTTC. This translates into CASSNWRAYGYTF.

The chain combines TRBV9 with TRBJ2-7, with 10 bases identical to TRBD2. Germline CDR1 SGDLS, CDR2 YYNGEE. V shed 0 bases and J 4 bases; nucleotides not matched to a gene: 4. There are 15 residues in the CDR3. CDR3 nucleotides: TGTGCCAGCAGCGTAGTTGATAGCGGGAGGTACGAGCAGTACTTC. It translates to CASSVVDSGRYEQYF.

This CDR3 is CASSGVHYGYTF. The CDR3, as DNA: TGTGCCAGCAGCGGGGTGCACTATGGCTACACCTTC. The chain is built from TRBV7-9 and TRBJ1-2; no clear D gene. The CDR3 is 12 amino acids. Trimming took 5 bases from V and 3 from J, leaving 7 bases between them. Germline values: CDR1 SEHNR, CDR2 FQNEAQ (reference sequence).

The chain couples TRBV5-1 to TRBJ1-2; 8 bases are a match to TRBD1. Germline loops: CDR1 SGHRS, CDR2 YFSETQ. This CDR3 has 14 residues. The J segment lost 4 bases and the V segment lost 5 bases, leaving 7 bases of the junction unmatched. The CDR3 DNA sequence: TGCGCCAGCAGTCCTCGGACAGGGAGCTATGGCTACACCTTC. This encodes CASSPRTGSYGYTF.

This chain joins TRBV24-1 and TRBJ2-5; possible D gene TRBD2, 6 bases. Trimming removed 3 bases at V and 5 bases at J, with 12 bases between. The CDR3 has 14 amino acids. CDR1 is KGHDR, CDR2 SFDVKD, per germline. CDR3 sequence reads: CATSDGGRGETQYF. The CDR3 DNA reads as TGTGCCACCAGTGATGGGGGGAGAGGGGAGACCCAGTACTTC.

This clone was picked up one time. The chain links TRBV5-4 to TRBJ1-4; D gene unclear. This CDR3 contains 16 residues. Trimming cost V 0 bases and J 5 bases, with 14 bases left between them. Germline lookup yields CDR1 SGHNT and CDR2 YYREEE (reference sequence). The CDR3 loop is CASSLGKDFGNEKLFF. CDR3 sequence (DNA): TGTGCCAGCAGCTTGGGGAAGGACTTCGGGAATGAAAAACTGTTTTTT.

The chain recombines TRBV7-9 with TRBJ2-2, with D unresolved. This CDR3 has 12 residues. The V gene's germline CDR1 is SEHNR and CDR2 FQNEAQ (reference sequence). Trimming took off 4 bases at V and 7 bases at J, with 7 bases between the two ends. The CDR3 DNA is TGTGCCAGCAGCTCACCCGTCGGGGAGCTGTTTTTT. This translates into CASSSPVGELFF.

The V and J genes are TRBV11-2 and TRBJ2-1; D may match TRBD1 or TRBD2 (5 bases each). The CDR3 is made up of 15 amino acids. The germline V gene encodes CDR1 SGHAT and CDR2 FQNNGV. Trimming cost V 0 bases and J 2 bases, with 8 bases left between them. The CDR3 protein is CASSLDGTTYNEQFF. The CDR3 nucleotides are TGTGCCAGCAGCTTAGATGGGACGACCTACAATGAGCAGTTCTTC.

The chain links TRBV28 to TRBJ2-5; D gene unclear. V shed 1 base and J shed 9 bases, with 12 bases lying between them. CDR3 length: 13 residues. CDR1 and CDR2 (germline): MDHEN, SYDVKM. CDR3 sequence (DNA): TGTGCCAGCAGTTTATCGTTTTTGGCTGCCCAGTACTTC. Translating it yields CASSLSFLAAQYF.

This clone occurred once. The J gene is TRBJ2-1, the V gene TRBV7-8; 8 bases align to TRBD2. The germline V gene has CDR1 SGHVS and CDR2 FQNEAQ. CDR3 size: 18 residues. V was pared by 3 bases and J by 0 bases, with 10 bases of the junction left unmatched. CDR3 region: CASSLGRGGKSSYNEQFF. CDR3 DNA: TGTGCCAGCAGCTTGGGCCGGGGGGGGAAGAGCTCCTACAATGAGCAGTTCTTC.

This chain connects TRBV9 to TRBJ1-3, with a weak D call TRBD1 (6 bases). This CDR3 is 16 amino acids long. Trimming pared 0 bases from V and 2 bases from J, leaving 12 bases between. Germline assignment: CDR1 SGDLS and CDR2 YYNGEE. In DNA, the CDR3 is TGTGCCAGCAGCGTAGATCCGGGGGCCCCTGGAAACACCATATATTTT. Its protein product is CASSVDPGAPGNTIYF.

The chain links TRBV15 to TRBJ1-1; D not certain. The CDR3 is made up of 13 amino acids. Germline CDR1 and CDR2: LNHNV and YYDKDF (reference sequence). Trimming shortened V by 2 bases and J by 1 base, and 5 bases separated the two germline ends. This CDR3 reads CATSRYGNTEAFF. Here the CDR3 DNA reads TGTGCCACCAGCAGATATGGGAACACTGAAGCTTTCTTT.

This chain joins TRBV4-3 and TRBJ1-3, with D possibly being TRBD1 (5 bases). Germline loops: CDR1 LGHNA, CDR2 YSLEER. V was shortened by 0 bases and J by 4 bases, with 13 bases between the two germline ends. This CDR3 spans 16 amino acids. The CDR3 DNA sequence: TGCGCCAGCAGCCAAGATCACGGACAATGGGGAAACACCATATATTTT. Translation gives CASSQDHGQWGNTIYF.

The chain employs TRBV15 and TRBJ2-1; 7 bases map to TRBD1. V lost 3 bases and J lost 12; bases outside the gene matches: 5. This CDR3 is 12 amino acids long. Germline values: CDR1 LNHNV, CDR2 YYDKDF (reference sequence). The CDR3 sequence is CATSSDRDGQFF. CDR3 DNA: TGTGCCACCAGCAGCGACAGGGACGGGCAGTTCTTC.

The chain recombines TRBV5-4 with TRBJ2-6; 9 nucleotides match TRBD1. V was clipped by 5 bases and J by 1 base; unmatched bases: 7. CDR3 size: 17 residues. CDR1 and CDR2 from the germline V gene are SGHNT and YYREEE (reference sequence). DNA for the CDR3: TGTGCCAGCAGAATACAGGGGGCGCGGTCTGGGGCCAACGTCCTGACTTTC. Amino acid sequence: CASRIQGARSGANVLTF.

This clone turned up a few times. This chain joins TRBV5-6 and TRBJ1-1; D is unresolved. Germline V gene data show CDR1 as SGHDT and CDR2 as YYEEEE. The CDR3 has 15 amino acids. The germline V and J ends were trimmed by 4 bases and 1 base, with 14 bases remaining between them. CDR3 residues: CASSTQLARNTEAFF. The CDR3 nucleotides are TGTGCCAGCAGCACCCAGCTGGCCAGGAACACTGAAGCTTTCTTT.

This clone is a singleton in its sample. V and J are TRBV3-1 (or the pseudogene TRBV3-2) and TRBJ2-1; D possibly matches TRBD1 or TRBD2 (6 bases each). Germline V lookup: CDR1 LGHDT, CDR2 YNNKEL (reference sequence). The CDR3 totals 15 residues. V was trimmed by 4 bases and J by 0 bases, leaving 10 bases between them. CDR3 sequence reads: CASSLRGHSYNEQFF. DNA of the CDR3: TGTGCCAGCAGCCTGCGGGGACACTCCTACAATGAGCAGTTCTTC.

The rearrangement joins TRBV19 to TRBJ2-6; possible D gene TRBD2, 6 bases. CDR1 and CDR2 from the germline V gene are LNHDA and SQIVND (reference sequence). V lost 9 bases and J lost 2, with 8 bases in between. This CDR3 has 13 amino acids. CDR3 nucleotide sequence: TGTGCCAGCGGGGGAACTGGGGCCAACGTCCTGACTTTC. It specifies CASGGTGANVLTF.

V is TRBV19 and J is TRBJ2-1; 7 nucleotides line up with TRBD2. V lost 6 bases, J lost 5 bases, and 4 bases stayed unmatched. The CDR3 is 13 residues long. In germline, CDR1 is LNHDA, CDR2 SQIVND (reference sequence). CDR3 loop: CASSGRLNNEQFF. Here the CDR3 DNA reads TGTGCCAGTAGCGGGAGGTTGAACAATGAGCAGTTCTTC.

The V gene is TRBV15, the J gene TRBJ1-1; no firm D call. The length of the CDR3 is 14 residues. The V end was cut by 0 bases, the J end by 1 base, with 6 bases between. CDR1 and CDR2 (germline): LNHNV, YYDKDF (reference sequence). The DNA for the CDR3 is TGTGCCACCAGCAGAGAGGCCGGGAACACTGAAGCTTTCTTT. It is translated as CATSREAGNTEAFF.

The chain is built from TRBV4-2 and TRBJ2-7; D unresolved. Germline V gene sequence: CDR1 LGHNA, CDR2 YNFKEQ. V was shortened by 4 bases and J by 4 bases, with 11 bases between the two germline ends. This CDR3 has 13 residues. The DNA of the CDR3 is TGTGCCAGCAGCCCCAGACTGGCTTACGAGCAGTACTTC. Its translation: CASSPRLAYEQYF.

The rearrangement links TRBV25-1 to TRBJ1-1; 7 bases are a match to TRBD1. The CDR3 spans 15 residues. Trimming cost V 7 bases and J 1 base; bases outside gene matches: 9. Germline lookup yields CDR1 MGHDK and CDR2 SYGVNS. CDR3 bases: TGTGCCAGCATGGCACGGCGACAGGGGAACACTGAAGCTTTCTTT. It specifies CASMARRQGNTEAFF.

V and J are TRBV7-9 and TRBJ2-5; D might be TRBD2 (5 bases). V lost 8 bases to trimming and J lost 2 bases, with 18 bases between them. The CDR3 has 15 residues. Germline CDR1 SEHNR, CDR2 FQNEAQ (reference sequence). The CDR3 DNA sequence: TGTGCCAGCTCCTCGATGTGGGGAGAACAAGAGACCCAGTACTTC. This encodes CASSSMWGEQETQYF.

The chain uses TRBV5-1 and TRBJ1-3; 10 nucleotides agree with TRBD1. Germline CDR1 and CDR2: SGHRS and YFSETQ. There are 15 residues in the CDR3. Trimming cost V 4 bases and J 4 bases; bases outside gene matches: 5. CDR3 nucleotide sequence: TGCGCCAGCAGCCCCGGACAGGGGGGAGGAAACACCATATATTTT. It codes for CASSPGQGGGNTIYF.

CDR3 nucleotides: TGTGCCAGTACCCCCTCTAGCGGGAGTATCCGCATTCAGTACTTC. This translates into CASTPSSGSIRIQYF. The chain recombines TRBV19 with TRBJ2-4; 10 bases are a match to TRBD2. The CDR3 sequence is 15 residues long. Trimming took 7 bases from V and 9 from J; bases not matched to a gene: 12. Germline CDR1 LNHDA, CDR2 SQIVND (reference sequence).

The count of this clone is one. The chain recombines TRBV6-2 or TRBV6-3 with TRBJ2-3; no clear D gene. This CDR3 comprises 12 residues. CDR1 and CDR2 from the germline V gene are MNHEY and SVGEGT. With 4 bases removed from V and 7 bases from J, the gap between germline ends came to 9 bases. The CDR3 spells CASSWAFNTQYF. The CDR3 DNA is TGTGCCAGCAGTTGGGCCTTTAATACGCAGTATTTT.

The V gene is TRBV10-3, the J gene TRBJ1-6; unclear D gene. V shed 7 bases and J shed 7 bases, with 11 bases lying between them. Germline CDR1 and CDR2: ENHRY and SYGVKD. This CDR3 has 13 residues. The DNA for the CDR3 is TGTGCCATCAATGAACGGACCAATTCACCCCTCCACTTT. Protein sequence: CAINERTNSPLHF.

The V gene is TRBV5-4, the J gene TRBJ1-2, with D uncertain. Per the germline V gene, CDR1 is SGHNT and CDR2 is YYREEE (reference sequence). This CDR3 is 12 amino acids long. With 0 bases removed from V and 9 bases from J, the gap between germline ends came to 9 bases. The CDR3, as DNA: TGTGCCAGCAGCTTGGATTCGGCCCGCTACACCTTC. Residues: CASSLDSARYTF.

This chain links TRBV29-1 with TRBJ1-2; D is ambiguous. Germline assignment: CDR1 SQVTM and CDR2 ANQGSEA. The CDR3 extends over 11 amino acids. The V end lost 1 base, the J end lost 3 bases, and 3 bases lay between the germline ends. This CDR3 is CSVEADYGYTF. As DNA, the CDR3 is TGCAGCGTTGAAGCGGACTATGGCTACACCTTC.